This T cell receptor beta chain comes out of a study of graft-versus-host responses after intestinal transplantation. The wider study: Each patient got anti-thymocyte globulin induction, then tacrolimus and steroids for roughly 3 years.

TCRdb's copy holds only in-frame clones and misses some; the assay was immunoSEQ multiplex PCR. The sample has 95,000 to 110,000 clones, about nine tenths seen once. Overall study findings and caveats: HvG clone declines early post-transplant were associated with peak circulating GvH levels. GvH clones appeared in recipient marrow, some first in ileum or blood.

Of note for this clone: Its antigen is currently unknown.

CDR1 is SGHRS and CDR2 is YFSETQ in the germline V gene. Trimming left V 0 bases short and J 0 bases short, with 8 bases between. The CDR3 has 15 amino acids. This receptor was obtained from a human donor who was the organ donor for an intestinal transplant. The source was unstimulated CD4+ T cells sorted from spleen or lymph node cells, collected before transplant. This sequence joins TRBV5-1 and TRBJ2-3; D call uncertain. The CDR3 DNA follows: TGCGCCAGCAGCTTGGGACTCTCTAGCACAGATACGCAGTATTTT. This codes for CASSLGLSSTDTQYF.